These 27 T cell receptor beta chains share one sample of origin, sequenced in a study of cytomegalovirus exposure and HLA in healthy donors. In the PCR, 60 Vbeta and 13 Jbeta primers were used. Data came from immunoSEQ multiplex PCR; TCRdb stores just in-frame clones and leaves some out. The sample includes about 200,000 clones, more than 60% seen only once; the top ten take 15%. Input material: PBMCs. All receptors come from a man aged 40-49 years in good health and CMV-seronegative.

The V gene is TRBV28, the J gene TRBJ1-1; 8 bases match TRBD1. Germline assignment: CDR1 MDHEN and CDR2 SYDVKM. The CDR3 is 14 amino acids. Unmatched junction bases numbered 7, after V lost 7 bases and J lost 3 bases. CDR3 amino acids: CASKNQGAYTEAFF. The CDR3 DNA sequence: TGTGCCAGCAAAAATCAGGGGGCGTACACTGAAGCTTTCTTT.

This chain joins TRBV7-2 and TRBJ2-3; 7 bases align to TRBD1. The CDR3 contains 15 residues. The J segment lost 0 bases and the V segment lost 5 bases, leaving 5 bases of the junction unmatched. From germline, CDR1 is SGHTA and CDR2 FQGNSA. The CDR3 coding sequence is TGTGCCAGCAGCCCCCAGGGGGTGAGCACAGATACGCAGTATTTT. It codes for CASSPQGVSTDTQYF.

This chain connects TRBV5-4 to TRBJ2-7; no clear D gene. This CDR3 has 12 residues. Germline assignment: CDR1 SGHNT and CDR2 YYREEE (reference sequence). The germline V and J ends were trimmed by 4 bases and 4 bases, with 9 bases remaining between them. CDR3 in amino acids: CASSISGYEQYF. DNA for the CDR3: TGTGCCAGCAGCATCTCCGGGTACGAGCAGTACTTC.

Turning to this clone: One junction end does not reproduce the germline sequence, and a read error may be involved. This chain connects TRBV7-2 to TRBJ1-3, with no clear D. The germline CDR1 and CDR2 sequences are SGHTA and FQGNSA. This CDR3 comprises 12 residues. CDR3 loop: CVSSPYGNTIYF. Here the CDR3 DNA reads TGTGTCAGCAGCCCCTACGGAAACACCATATATTTT.

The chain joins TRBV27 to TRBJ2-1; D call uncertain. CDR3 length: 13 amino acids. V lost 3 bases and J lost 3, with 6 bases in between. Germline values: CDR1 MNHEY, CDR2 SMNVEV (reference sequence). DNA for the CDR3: TGTGCCAGCAGTTTCTCACTCTACAATGAGCAGTTCTTC. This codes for CASSFSLYNEQFF.

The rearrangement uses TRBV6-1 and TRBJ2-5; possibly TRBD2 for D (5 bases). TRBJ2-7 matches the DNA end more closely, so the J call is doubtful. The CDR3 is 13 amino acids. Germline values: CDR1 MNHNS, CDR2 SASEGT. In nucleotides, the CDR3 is TGTGCCAGCAGTGAATTCGAAGGGAGCGAGCAGTACTTC. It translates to CASSEFEGSEQYF.

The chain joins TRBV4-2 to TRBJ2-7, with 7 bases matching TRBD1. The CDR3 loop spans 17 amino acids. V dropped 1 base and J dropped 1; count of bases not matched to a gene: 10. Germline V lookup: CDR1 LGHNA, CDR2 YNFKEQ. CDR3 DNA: TGTGCCAGCAGCCAAGTAGTTGTAGGGGGCGCTTCCTACGAGCAGTACTTC. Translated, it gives CASSQVVVGGASYEQYF.

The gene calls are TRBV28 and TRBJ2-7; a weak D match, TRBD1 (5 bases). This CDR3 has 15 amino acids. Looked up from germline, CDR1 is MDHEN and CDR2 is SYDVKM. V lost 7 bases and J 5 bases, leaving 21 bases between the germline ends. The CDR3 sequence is CASTPWGVTGDEQYF. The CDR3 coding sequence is TGTGCCAGCACCCCTTGGGGCGTCACTGGGGACGAGCAGTACTTC. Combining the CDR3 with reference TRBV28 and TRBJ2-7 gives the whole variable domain DVKVTQSSRYLVKRTGEKVFLECVQDMDHENMFWYRQDPGLGLRLIYFSYDVKMKEKGDIPEGYSVSREKKERFSLILESASTNQTSMYLCASTPWGVTGDEQYFGPGTRLTVT.

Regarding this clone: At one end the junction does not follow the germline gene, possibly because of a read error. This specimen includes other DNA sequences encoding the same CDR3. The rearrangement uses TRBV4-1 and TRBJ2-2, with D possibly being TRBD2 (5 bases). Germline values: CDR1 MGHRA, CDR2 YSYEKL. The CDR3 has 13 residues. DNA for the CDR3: TGCGCCAGCAGCCAAGTTGGCTCCGGGGAGCTGTTCTTT. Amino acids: CASSQVGSGELFF.

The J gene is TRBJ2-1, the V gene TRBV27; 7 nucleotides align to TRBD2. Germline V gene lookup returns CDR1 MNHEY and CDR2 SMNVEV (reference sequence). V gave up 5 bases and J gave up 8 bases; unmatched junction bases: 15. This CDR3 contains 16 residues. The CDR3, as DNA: TGTGCCAGCAGTCTCCAAGCGGGACTTTATGACGATGAGCAGTTCTTC. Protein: CASSLQAGLYDDEQFF.

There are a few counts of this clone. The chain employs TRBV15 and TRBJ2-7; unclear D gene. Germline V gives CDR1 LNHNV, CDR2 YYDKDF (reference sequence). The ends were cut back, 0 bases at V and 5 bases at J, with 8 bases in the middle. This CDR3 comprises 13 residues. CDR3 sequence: CATSRDWRNEQYF. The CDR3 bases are TGTGCCACCAGCAGAGATTGGCGGAACGAGCAGTACTTC.

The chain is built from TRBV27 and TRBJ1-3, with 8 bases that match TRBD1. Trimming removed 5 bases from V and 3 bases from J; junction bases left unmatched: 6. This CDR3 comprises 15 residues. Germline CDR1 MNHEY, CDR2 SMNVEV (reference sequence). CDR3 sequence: CASSPQGAGGNTIYF. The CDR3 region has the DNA TGTGCCAGCAGTCCGCAGGGGGCTGGTGGAAACACCATATATTTT.

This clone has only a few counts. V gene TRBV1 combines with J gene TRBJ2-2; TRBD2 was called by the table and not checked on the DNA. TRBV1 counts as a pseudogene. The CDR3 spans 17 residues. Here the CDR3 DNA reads TGCACCAGCAGCCCAAGTCTAGGACTGCGAAAGGCCGGGGAGCTGTTTTTT. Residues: CTSSPSLGLRKAGELFF.

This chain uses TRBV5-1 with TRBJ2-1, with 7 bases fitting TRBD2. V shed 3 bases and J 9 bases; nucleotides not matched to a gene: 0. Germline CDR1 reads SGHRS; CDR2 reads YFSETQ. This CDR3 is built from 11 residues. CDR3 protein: CASSWEGEQFF. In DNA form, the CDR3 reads TGCGCCAGCAGCTGGGAGGGTGAGCAGTTCTTC.

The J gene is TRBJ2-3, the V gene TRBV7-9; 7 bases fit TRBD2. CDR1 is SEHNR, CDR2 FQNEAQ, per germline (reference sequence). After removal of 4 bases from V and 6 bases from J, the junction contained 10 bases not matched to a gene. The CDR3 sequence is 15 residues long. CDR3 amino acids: CASSSLGTMSDTQYF. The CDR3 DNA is TGTGCCAGCAGCTCCCTAGGGACTATGTCGGATACGCAGTATTTT.

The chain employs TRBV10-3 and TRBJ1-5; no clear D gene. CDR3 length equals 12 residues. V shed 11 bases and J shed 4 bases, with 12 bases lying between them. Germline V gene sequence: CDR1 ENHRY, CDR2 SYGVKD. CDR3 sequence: CASSPGNQPQHF. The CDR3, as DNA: TGTGCCTCCAGTCCAGGTAATCAGCCCCAGCATTTT.

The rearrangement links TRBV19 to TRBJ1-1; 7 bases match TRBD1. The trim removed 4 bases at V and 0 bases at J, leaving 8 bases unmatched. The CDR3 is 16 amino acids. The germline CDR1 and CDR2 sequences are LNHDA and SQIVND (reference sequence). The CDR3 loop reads CASSTSGTDMNTEAFF. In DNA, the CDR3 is TGTGCCAGTAGTACTTCCGGGACAGATATGAACACTGAAGCTTTCTTT.

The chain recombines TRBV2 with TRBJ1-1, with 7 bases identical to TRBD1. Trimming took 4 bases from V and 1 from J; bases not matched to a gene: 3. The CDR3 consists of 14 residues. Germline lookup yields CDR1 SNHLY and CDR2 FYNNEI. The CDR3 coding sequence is TGTGCCAGCAGTGGGGCAGGGGGGAACACTGAAGCTTTCTTT. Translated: CASSGAGGNTEAFF.

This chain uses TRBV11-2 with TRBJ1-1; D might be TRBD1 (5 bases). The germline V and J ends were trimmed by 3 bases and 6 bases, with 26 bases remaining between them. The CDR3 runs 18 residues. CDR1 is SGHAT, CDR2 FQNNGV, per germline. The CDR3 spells CASSFAPRVTVGGPEAFF. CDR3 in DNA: TGTGCCAGCAGCTTTGCCCCCCGGGTGACAGTCGGGGGACCTGAAGCTTTCTTT.

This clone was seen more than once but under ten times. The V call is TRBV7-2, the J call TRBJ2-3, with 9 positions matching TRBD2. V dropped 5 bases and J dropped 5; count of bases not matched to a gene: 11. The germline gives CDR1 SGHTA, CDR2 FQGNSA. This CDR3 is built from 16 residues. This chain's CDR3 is CASSPRGRGGKDTQYF. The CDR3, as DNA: TGTGCCAGCAGCCCCCGCGGGCGGGGGGGCAAAGATACGCAGTATTTT.

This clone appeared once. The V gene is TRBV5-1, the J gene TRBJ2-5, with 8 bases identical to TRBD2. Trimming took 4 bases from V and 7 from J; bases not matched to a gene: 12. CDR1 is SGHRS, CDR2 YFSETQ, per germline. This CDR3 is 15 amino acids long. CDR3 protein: CASSTRAGALGTQYF. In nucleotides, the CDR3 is TGCGCCAGCAGCACACGAGCGGGGGCCCTCGGGACCCAGTACTTC.

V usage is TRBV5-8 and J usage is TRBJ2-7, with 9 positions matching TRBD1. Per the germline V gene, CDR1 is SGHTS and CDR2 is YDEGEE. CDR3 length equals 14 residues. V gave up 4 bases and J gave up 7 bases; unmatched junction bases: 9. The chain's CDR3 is CASSREQGAWEQYF. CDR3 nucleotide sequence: TGTGCCAGCAGCCGCGAACAGGGGGCGTGGGAGCAGTACTTC. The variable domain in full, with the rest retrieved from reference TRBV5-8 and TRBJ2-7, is EAGVTQSPTHLIKTRGQQATLRCSPISGHTSVYWYQQALGLGLQFLLWYDEGEERNRGNFPPRFSGRQFPNYSSELNVNALELEDSALYLCASSREQGAWEQYFGPGTRLTVT.

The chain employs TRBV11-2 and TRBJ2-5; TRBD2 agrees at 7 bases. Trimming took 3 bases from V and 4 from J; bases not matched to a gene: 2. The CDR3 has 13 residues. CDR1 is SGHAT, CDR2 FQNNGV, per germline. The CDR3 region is CASSFGLGETQYF. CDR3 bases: TGTGCCAGCAGCTTCGGACTAGGAGAGACCCAGTACTTC.

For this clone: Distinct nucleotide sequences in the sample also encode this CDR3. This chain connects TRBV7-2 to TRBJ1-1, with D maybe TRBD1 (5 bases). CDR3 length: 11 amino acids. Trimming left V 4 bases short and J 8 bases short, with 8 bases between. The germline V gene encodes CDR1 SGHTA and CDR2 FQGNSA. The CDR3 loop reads CASSSRTEAFF. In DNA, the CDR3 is TGTGCCAGCAGCTCCCGGACAGAAGCTTTCTTT.

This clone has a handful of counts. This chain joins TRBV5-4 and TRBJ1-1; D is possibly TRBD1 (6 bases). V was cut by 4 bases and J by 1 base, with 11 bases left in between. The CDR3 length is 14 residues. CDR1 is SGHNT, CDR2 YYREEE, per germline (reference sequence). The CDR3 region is CASSLGQPNTEAFF. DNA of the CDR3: TGTGCCAGCAGCCTCGGACAGCCGAACACTGAAGCTTTCTTT.

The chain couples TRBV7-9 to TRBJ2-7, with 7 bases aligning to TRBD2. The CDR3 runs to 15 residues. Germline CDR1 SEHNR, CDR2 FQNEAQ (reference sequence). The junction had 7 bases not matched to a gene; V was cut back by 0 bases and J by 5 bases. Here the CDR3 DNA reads TGTGCCAGCAGCTTAGCGGTCGGCGGGGGTGACGAGCAGTACTTC. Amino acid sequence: CASSLAVGGGDEQYF.

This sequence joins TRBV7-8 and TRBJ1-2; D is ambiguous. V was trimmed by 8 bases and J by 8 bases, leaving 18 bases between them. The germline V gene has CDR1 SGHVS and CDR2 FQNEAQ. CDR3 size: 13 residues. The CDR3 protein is CASSQRDRRGYTF. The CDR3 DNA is TGTGCCAGCTCTCAACGGGATCGGCGAGGCTACACCTTC.